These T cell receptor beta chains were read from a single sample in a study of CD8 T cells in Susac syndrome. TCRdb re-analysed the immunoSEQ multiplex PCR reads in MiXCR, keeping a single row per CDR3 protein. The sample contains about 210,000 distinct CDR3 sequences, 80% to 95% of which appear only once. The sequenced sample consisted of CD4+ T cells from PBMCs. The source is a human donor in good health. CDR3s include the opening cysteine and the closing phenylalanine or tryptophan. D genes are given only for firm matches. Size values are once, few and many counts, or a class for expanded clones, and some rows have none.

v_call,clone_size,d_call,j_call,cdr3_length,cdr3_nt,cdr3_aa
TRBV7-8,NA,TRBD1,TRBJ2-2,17,TGTGCCAGCACTAAAGGACAGGGGGGAAGGAACACCGGGGAGCTGTTTTTT,CASTKGQGGRNTGELFF
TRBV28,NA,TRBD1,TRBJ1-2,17,TGTGCCAGCAGAAGCTCGGGGACAGGGGCCACTGGGTATGGCTACACCTTC,CASRSSGTGATGYGYTF
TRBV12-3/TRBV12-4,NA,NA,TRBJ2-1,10,TGTGCCAGCAGTTCTAATGAGCAGTTCTTC,CASSSNEQFF
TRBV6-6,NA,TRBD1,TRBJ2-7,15,TGTGCCAGCAGACGACAGGGGCAGCCGTCCTACGAGCAGTACTTC,CASRRQGQPSYEQYF
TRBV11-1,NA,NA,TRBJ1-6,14,TGTGCCAGCAGCCAAAGATCTCAGGTGTCACCCCTCCACTTT,CASSQRSQVSPLHF
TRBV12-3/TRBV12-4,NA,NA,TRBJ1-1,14,TGTGCCAGCAGTTTATTGGGGCTAAGCACTGAAGCTTTCTTT,CASSLLGLSTEAFF
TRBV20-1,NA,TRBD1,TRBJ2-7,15,TGCAGTGCTAGAGGGGACAGGGCGAATTCTAAGGCGCAGTACTTC,CSARGDRANSKAQYF
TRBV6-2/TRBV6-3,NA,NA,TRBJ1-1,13,TGTGCCAGCAGTACTCAGAGACCCACTGAAGCTTTCTTT,CASSTQRPTEAFF
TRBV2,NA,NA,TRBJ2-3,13,TGTGCCACCAACGGGGGGCAAACAGATACGCAGTATTTT,CATNGGQTDTQYF
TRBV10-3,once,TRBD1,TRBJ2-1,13,TGTGCCATCAGTGAGGACAGGGTCAATGAGCAGTTCTTC,CAISEDRVNEQFF
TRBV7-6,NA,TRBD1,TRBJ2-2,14,TGTGCCAGCAGACAGGGGGCTGGGACCGGGGAGCTGTTTTTT,CASRQGAGTGELFF
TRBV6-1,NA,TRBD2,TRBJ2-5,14,TGTGCCACCTCTTTTGGGACTAGAGCCGTGACCCAGTACTTC,CATSFGTRAVTQYF
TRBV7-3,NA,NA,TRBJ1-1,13,TGTGCCAGCAGCGCCAGGTATGTCACTGAAGCTTTCTTT,CASSARYVTEAFF
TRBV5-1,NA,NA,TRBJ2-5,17,TGCGCCAGCAGCTTTCAGTCGAGAGCGGTGGTACAAGAGACCCAGTACTTC,CASSFQSRAVVQETQYF
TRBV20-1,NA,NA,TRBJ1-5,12,TGCAGTGCCCACGACGGGGGGCAGCCCCAGCATTTT,CSAHDGGQPQHF
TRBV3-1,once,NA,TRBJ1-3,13,TGTGCCAGCAGCCAGGTCAATGGAAACACCATATATTTT,CASSQVNGNTIYF
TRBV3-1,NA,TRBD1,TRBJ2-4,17,TGTGCCAGCAGTTACTCCGGGACAGGGATAGCCAAAAACATTCAGTACTTC,CASSYSGTGIAKNIQYF
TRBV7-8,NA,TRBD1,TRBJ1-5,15,TGTGCCAGCAGCATAACAGACAGGGGGAATCAGCCCCAGCATTTT,CASSITDRGNQPQHF
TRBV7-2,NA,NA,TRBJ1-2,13,TGTGCCATCCATCGTCCAGTCAACTATGGCTACACCTTC,CAIHRPVNYGYTF
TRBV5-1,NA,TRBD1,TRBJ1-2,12,TGCGCCAGCACAGGGGGTCCGTATGGCTACACCTTC,CASTGGPYGYTF
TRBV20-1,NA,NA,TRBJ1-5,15,TGCAGTGCTAGAATAAGTCAGTCTCCCCATCAGCCCCAGCATTTT,CSARISQSPHQPQHF
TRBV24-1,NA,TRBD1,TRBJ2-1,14,TGTGCCAGTCAGTCGGGACAGGGCTACAATGAGCAGTTCTTC,CASQSGQGYNEQFF
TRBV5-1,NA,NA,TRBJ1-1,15,TGCGCCAGCAGCTTGTCCCCCGACAGGACCAATGAAGCTTTCTTT,CASSLSPDRTNEAFF
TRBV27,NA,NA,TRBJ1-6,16,TGTGCCAGCAGTTTAGAGAAGAGCTCCTATAATTCACCCCTCCACTTT,CASSLEKSSYNSPLHF
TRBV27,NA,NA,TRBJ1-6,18,TGTGCCAGCAGCTACCTAAAAGGGGGGAACCTTTATAATTCACCCCTCCACTTT,CASSYLKGGNLYNSPLHF
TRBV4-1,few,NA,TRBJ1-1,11,TGCGCCAGCAGCCAACACACTGAAGCTTTCTTT,CASSQHTEAFF
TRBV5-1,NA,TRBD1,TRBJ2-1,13,TGCGCCAGCAGCGCGGGGACAGGGTGGGAGCAGTTCTTC,CASSAGTGWEQFF
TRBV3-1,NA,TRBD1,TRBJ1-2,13,TGTGCCAGCAGCTCGGGACAGAACTATGGCTACACCTTC,CASSSGQNYGYTF
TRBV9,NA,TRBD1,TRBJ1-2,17,TGTGCCAGCAGCCGTAAGGGTTTGACAGGGGCTGTCTATGGCTACACCTTC,CASSRKGLTGAVYGYTF
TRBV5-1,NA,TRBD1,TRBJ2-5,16,TGCGCCAGCAGCTTGATTTCAGGGGGCGCGTGGGAGACCCAGTACTTC,CASSLISGGAWETQYF
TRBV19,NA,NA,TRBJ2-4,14,TGTGCCAGTAGTGCAGTGAGGGGAAAAAGCATTCAGTACTTC,CASSAVRGKSIQYF
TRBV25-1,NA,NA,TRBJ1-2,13,TGTGCCAGCAGGAGGGACAATAACTATGGCTACACCTTC,CASRRDNNYGYTF
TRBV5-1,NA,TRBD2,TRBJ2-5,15,TGCGCCAGCAGCTTTTCAGCGGGATTACAAGAGACCCAGTACTTC,CASSFSAGLQETQYF
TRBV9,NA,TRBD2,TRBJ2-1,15,TGTGCCAGCAGCCGGGGGGGCCCATCCTACAATGAGCAGTTCTTC,CASSRGGPSYNEQFF
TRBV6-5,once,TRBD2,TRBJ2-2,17,TGTGCCAGCAGTTACTCGAGTAGCGGGGTTTTCGCCGGGGAGCTGTTTTTT,CASSYSSSGVFAGELFF
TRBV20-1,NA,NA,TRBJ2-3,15,TGCAGTGCCTCCCTATCCGCGGGGTTCACAGATACGCAGTATTTT,CSASLSAGFTDTQYF
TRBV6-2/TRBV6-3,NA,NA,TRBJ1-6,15,TGTGCCAGCAATAACCGGGACTCGAAGAATTCACCCCTCCACTTT,CASNNRDSKNSPLHF
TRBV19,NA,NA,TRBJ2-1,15,TGTGCCAGTAGTATAGCCCTGTCGGGAACTGCTGAGCAGTTCTTC,CASSIALSGTAEQFF
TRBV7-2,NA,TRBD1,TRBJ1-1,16,TGTGCCAGCAGCTTGGCCGTTACAGGGGGCGGCACTGAAGCTTTCTTT,CASSLAVTGGGTEAFF
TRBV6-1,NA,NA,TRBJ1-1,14,TGTGCCAGCAGTGAAACTCAAGGGAGCACTGAAGCTTTCTTT,CASSETQGSTEAFF
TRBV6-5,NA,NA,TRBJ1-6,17,TGTGCCAGCAGTTACTCGGTGGAGGGGGGCTATAATTCACCCCTCCACTTT,CASSYSVEGGYNSPLHF
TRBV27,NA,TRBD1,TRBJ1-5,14,TGTGCCACCCGGACAGGGGTGGTTGGGCAGCCCCAGCATTTT,CATRTGVVGQPQHF
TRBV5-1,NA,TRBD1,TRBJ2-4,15,TGCGCCAGCAGCCGGGACAGGGTTGGTGGAAACATTCAGTACTTC,CASSRDRVGGNIQYF
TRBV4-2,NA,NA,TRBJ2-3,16,TGTGCCAGCAGCCAAGGAAATAGGGGGGGAGCGGGTACGCAGTATTTT,CASSQGNRGGAGTQYF
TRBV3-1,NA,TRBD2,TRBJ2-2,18,TGTGCCAGCAGCCAGACTAGCGGGGGGCCGCGAGGGACCGGGGAGCTGTTTTTT,CASSQTSGGPRGTGELFF
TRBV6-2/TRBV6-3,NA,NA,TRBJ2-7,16,TGTGCCAGCAGTTACTCGATTCAGGTAATCGGTTACGAGCAGTACTTC,CASSYSIQVIGYEQYF
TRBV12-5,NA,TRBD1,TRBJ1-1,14,TGTGCTAGTGGTTTTGAACAGGGGAGCACTGAAGCTTTCTTT,CASGFEQGSTEAFF
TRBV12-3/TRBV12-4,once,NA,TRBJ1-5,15,TGTGCCAGCAGATTCTCGGGTGGAGTTGATCAGCCCCAGCATTTT,CASRFSGGVDQPQHF